The 11 T cell receptor beta chains listed next were all sequenced from one sample in a study of cytomegalovirus exposure and HLA in healthy donors. Both 60 Vbeta primers and 13 Jbeta primers went into the PCR. TCRdb keeps only in-frame clones here, not all; method: immunoSEQ multiplex PCR. The table includes about 170,000 clones, approximately 81% detected once. Sequenced sample: PBMCs. The receptors come from a woman between 18 and 30 years old in good health and CMV-seronegative.

V usage is TRBV7-6 and J usage is TRBJ2-5; D is possibly TRBD1 (6 bases). This CDR3 has 14 residues. Germline V gene lookup returns CDR1 SGHVS and CDR2 FNYEAQ. The germline V and J ends were trimmed by 5 bases and 5 bases, with 15 bases remaining between them. CDR3: CASSVQGGRETQYF. The CDR3 bases are TGTGCCAGCAGCGTACAGGGTGGCCGGGAGACCCAGTACTTC.

V and J are TRBV28 and TRBJ1-2, with 7 bases identical to TRBD1. Germline lookup yields CDR1 MDHEN and CDR2 SYDVKM. The ends lost 6 bases at V and 4 bases at J; junction bases unmatched: 8. The CDR3 is 14 residues long. The CDR3 sequence: CASRDRDRAYGYTF. DNA for the CDR3: TGTGCCAGCAGGGACCGGGACAGAGCCTATGGCTACACCTTC.

Of note for this clone: In the same sample, other DNA sequences code for this CDR3. The V call is TRBV19, the J call TRBJ2-7; a weak D match, TRBD1 (6 bases). The CDR3 is 12 residues long. CDR1 and CDR2 (germline): LNHDA, SQIVND (reference sequence). V was trimmed by 6 bases and J by 3 bases, leaving 9 bases between them. The CDR3 DNA is TGTGCCAGTAGCTCAGGGGACTACGAGCAGTACTTC. Residues: CASSSGDYEQYF.

V gene TRBV28 combines with J gene TRBJ1-4; TRBD1 agrees at 7 bases. The CDR3 has 16 amino acids. Germline assignment: CDR1 MDHEN and CDR2 SYDVKM. V gave up 6 bases and J gave up 8 bases; unmatched junction bases: 15. As DNA, the CDR3 is TGTGCCAGCAGCTTGTGGGGGAGACAGGGAAAGGAAAAACTGTTTTTT. Amino acid sequence: CASSLWGRQGKEKLFF.

The gene calls are TRBV5-4 and TRBJ2-5; perhaps TRBD2 as D (5 bases). The J call is doubtful: the DNA matches TRBJ2-7 better. Germline values: CDR1 SGHNT, CDR2 YYREEE (reference sequence). CDR3 length equals 12 residues. The CDR3: CASSLRGYEQYF. As DNA, the CDR3 is TGTGCCAGCAGCTTACGAGGGTACGAGCAGTACTTC.

This chain joins TRBV6-1 and TRBJ1-2; D gene unclear. Germline values: CDR1 MNHNS, CDR2 SASEGT. The CDR3 sequence is 14 residues long. V shed 4 bases and J shed 2 bases, with 11 bases lying between them. This CDR3 is CASSGRGLNYGYTF. The CDR3 region has the DNA TGTGCCAGCAGTGGGCGAGGGTTGAACTATGGCTACACCTTC.

This rearrangement joins TRBV9 to TRBJ2-3; 9 nucleotides match TRBD1. CDR1 SGDLS and CDR2 YYNGEE come from the germline V gene. With V trimmed by 0 bases and J by 8 bases, 13 bases remained unmatched. The CDR3 is made up of 17 amino acids. CDR3 DNA sequence: TGTGCCAGCAGCGTAGATATTGGGGACAGGGCCCAAGTTACGCAGTATTTT. It codes for CASSVDIGDRAQVTQYF.

The rearrangement joins TRBV11-3 to TRBJ2-2; D is unclear. This CDR3 region has 15 residues. V lost 1 base, J lost 0 bases, and 6 bases lay in between. Germline-derived CDR1 and CDR2 are SGHNT and YENEEA. The CDR3 sequence is CASSLVSPNTGELFF. CDR3 coding DNA: TGTGCCAGCAGCTTAGTTAGTCCGAACACCGGGGAGCTGTTTTTT. The full variable domain, its missing parts supplied by reference TRBV11-3 and TRBJ2-2, is EAGVVQSPRYKIIEKKQPVAFWCNPISGHNTLYWYLQNLGQGPELLIRYENEEAVDDSQLPKDRFSAERLKGVDSTLKIQPAELGDSAVYLCASSLVSPNTGELFFGEGSRLTVL.

The chain joins TRBV19 to TRBJ2-7; 9 bases are shared with TRBD1. The CDR3 is 14 residues long. The V gene's germline CDR1 is LNHDA and CDR2 SQIVND (reference sequence). With V trimmed by 6 bases and J by 2 bases, 5 bases remained unmatched. Here the CDR3 reads CASRAGTGPYEQYF. In DNA form, the CDR3 reads TGTGCCAGTAGAGCCGGGACAGGGCCCTACGAGCAGTACTTC. The variable domain in full, completed from reference TRBV19 and TRBJ2-7, reads DGGITQSPKYLFRKEGQNVTLSCEQNLNHDAMYWYRQDPGQGLRLIYYSQIVNDFQKGDIAEGYSVSREKKESFPLTVTSAQKNPTAFYLCASRAGTGPYEQYFGPGTRLTVT.

The genes are TRBV5-6 and TRBJ1-1; D gene ambiguous. The V gene's germline CDR1 is SGHDT and CDR2 YYEEEE. Trimming cost V 2 bases and J 0 bases, with 8 bases left between them. CDR3 length: 14 residues. CDR3 residues: CASSFMRVNTEAFF. Here the CDR3 DNA reads TGTGCCAGCAGCTTCATGAGGGTGAACACTGAAGCTTTCTTT.

This clone showed up just once. The gene calls are TRBV28 and TRBJ1-5, with a weak D call TRBD1 (5 bases). The CDR3 loop spans 15 amino acids. Germline lookup yields CDR1 MDHEN and CDR2 SYDVKM. V lost 5 bases and J lost 0, with 11 bases in between. The DNA of the CDR3 is TGTGCCAGCAGTGGCCCTGGGGCTAGCAATCAGCCCCAGCATTTT. Amino acids: CASSGPGASNQPQHF.